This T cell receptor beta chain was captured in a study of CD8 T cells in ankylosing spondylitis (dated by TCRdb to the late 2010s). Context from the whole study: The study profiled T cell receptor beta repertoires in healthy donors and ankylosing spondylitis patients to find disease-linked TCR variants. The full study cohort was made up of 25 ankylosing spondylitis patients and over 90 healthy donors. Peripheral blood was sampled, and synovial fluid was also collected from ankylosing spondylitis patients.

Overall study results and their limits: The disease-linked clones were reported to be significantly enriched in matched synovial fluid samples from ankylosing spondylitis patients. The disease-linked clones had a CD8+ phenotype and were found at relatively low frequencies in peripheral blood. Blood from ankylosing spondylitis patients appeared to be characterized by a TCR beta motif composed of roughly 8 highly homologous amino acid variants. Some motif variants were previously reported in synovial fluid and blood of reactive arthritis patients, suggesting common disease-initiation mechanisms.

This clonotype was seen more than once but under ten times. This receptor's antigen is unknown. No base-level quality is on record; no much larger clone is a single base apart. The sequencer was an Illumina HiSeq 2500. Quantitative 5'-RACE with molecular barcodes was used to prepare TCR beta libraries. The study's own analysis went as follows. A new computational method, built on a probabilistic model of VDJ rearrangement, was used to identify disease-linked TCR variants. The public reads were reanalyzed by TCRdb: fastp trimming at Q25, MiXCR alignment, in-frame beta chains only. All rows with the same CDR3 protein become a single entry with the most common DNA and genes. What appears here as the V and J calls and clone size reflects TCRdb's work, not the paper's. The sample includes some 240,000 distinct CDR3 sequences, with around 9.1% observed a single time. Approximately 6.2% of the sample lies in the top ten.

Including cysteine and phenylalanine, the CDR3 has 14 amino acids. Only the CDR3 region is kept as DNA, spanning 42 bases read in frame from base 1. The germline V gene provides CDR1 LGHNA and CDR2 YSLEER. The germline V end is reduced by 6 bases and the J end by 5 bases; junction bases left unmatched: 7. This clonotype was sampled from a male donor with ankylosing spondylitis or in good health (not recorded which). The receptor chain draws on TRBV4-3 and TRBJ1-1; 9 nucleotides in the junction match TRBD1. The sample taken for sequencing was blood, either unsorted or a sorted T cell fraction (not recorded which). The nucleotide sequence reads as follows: TGCGCCAGCAGATTCTTACAGGGGGCTACTGAAGCTTTCTTT. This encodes CASRFLQGATEAFF.